The present T cell receptor (beta chain) was sequenced within a study of cytomegalovirus exposure and HLA in healthy donors. Findings and limits, study-wide: Rare TCR sequences predominated, though certain public TCRs were found in many donors. After further analysis at a later stage, 16,951 TCR beta sequences were associated with HLA alleles at 0.05 false discovery rate. An analysis done earlier found most TCR beta V segments productive about 90% or about 30% of the time.

Researchers ran the PCR with 60 Vbeta and 13 Jbeta primers. Assay used: immunoSEQ multiplex PCR; TCRdb lists only in-frame clones, some missing. The sample lists around 130,000 clones, about 66% seen once, with 1.6% in the top ten. This CDR3 has 20 amino acids. V shed 4 bases and J 5 bases; nucleotides not matched to a gene: 19. Germline V lookup: CDR1 LGHNA, CDR2 YNFKEQ. On this clone itself: The antigen is not known.

The chain links TRBV4-2 to TRBJ2-2; 10 bases align to TRBD2. Sequenced material: PBMCs. This sequence was found in a man between 25 and 39 years old in good health and CMV-seropositive. The CDR3, as DNA: TGTGCCAGCAGCCTTAGAGCCCGGACTAGCGGAAGCGGGGGGACCGGGGAGCTGTTTTTT. It specifies CASSLRARTSGSGGTGELFF.